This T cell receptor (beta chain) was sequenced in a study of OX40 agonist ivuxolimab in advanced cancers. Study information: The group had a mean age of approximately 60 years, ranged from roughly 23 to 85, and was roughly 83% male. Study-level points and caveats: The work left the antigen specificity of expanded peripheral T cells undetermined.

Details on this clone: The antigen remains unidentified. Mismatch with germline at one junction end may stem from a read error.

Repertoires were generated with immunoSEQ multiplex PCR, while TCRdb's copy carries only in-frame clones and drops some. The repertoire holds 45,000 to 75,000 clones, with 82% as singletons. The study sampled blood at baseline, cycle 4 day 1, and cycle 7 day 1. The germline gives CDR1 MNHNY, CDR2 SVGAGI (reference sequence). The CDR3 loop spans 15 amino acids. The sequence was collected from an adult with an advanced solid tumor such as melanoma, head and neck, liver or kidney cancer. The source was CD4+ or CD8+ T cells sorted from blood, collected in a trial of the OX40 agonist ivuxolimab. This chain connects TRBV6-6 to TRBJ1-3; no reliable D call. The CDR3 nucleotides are TGTGCCAGCAGCTACTTAGACATGTCTGGAAACACCATATATTTT. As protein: CASSYLDMSGNTIYF.